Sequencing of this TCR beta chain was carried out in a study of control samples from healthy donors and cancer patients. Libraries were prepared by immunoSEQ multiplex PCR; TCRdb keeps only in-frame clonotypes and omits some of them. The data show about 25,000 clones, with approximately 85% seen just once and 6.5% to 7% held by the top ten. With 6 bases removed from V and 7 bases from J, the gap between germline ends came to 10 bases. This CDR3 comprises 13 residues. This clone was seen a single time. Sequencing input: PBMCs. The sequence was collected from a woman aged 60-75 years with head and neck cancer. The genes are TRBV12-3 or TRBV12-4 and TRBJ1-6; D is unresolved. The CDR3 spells CASRSGENSPLHF. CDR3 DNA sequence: TGTGCCAGCAGGAGCGGGGAAAATTCACCCCTCCACTTT.